This T cell receptor beta chain appears in the sequencing data of a study of early T cells in non-severe SARS-CoV-2 infection. Overall study findings and caveats: The VDJdb matching leaned toward anti-spike CD8 responses and overlooked private and CD4 specificities.

A few counts support this clonotype. Its antigen is currently unknown. Individual cDNA molecules carried attached unique molecular identifiers. TCRdb analysed the 5' RACE reads with MiXCR anew, one entry per CDR3 protein. The sample lists roughly 50,000 distinct CDR3 sequences, about 8.2% occurring once. The CDR3 is 16 amino acids. The V segment lost 0 bases and the J segment 8 bases; nucleotides outside the gene matches: 7. Germline V CDR1 and CDR2: SGHKS, YYEKEE (reference sequence). The receptor comes from an adult who was a healthcare worker with PCR-confirmed SARS-CoV-2 infection or an uninfected control (not recorded which). This chain uses TRBV5-5 with TRBJ2-1, with 11 nucleotides matching TRBD2. Sample: whole blood. This chain's CDR3 is CASSLALAGGRDEQFF. CDR3 coding DNA: TGTGCCAGCAGCTTGGCCTTAGCGGGAGGGCGCGATGAGCAGTTCTTC.